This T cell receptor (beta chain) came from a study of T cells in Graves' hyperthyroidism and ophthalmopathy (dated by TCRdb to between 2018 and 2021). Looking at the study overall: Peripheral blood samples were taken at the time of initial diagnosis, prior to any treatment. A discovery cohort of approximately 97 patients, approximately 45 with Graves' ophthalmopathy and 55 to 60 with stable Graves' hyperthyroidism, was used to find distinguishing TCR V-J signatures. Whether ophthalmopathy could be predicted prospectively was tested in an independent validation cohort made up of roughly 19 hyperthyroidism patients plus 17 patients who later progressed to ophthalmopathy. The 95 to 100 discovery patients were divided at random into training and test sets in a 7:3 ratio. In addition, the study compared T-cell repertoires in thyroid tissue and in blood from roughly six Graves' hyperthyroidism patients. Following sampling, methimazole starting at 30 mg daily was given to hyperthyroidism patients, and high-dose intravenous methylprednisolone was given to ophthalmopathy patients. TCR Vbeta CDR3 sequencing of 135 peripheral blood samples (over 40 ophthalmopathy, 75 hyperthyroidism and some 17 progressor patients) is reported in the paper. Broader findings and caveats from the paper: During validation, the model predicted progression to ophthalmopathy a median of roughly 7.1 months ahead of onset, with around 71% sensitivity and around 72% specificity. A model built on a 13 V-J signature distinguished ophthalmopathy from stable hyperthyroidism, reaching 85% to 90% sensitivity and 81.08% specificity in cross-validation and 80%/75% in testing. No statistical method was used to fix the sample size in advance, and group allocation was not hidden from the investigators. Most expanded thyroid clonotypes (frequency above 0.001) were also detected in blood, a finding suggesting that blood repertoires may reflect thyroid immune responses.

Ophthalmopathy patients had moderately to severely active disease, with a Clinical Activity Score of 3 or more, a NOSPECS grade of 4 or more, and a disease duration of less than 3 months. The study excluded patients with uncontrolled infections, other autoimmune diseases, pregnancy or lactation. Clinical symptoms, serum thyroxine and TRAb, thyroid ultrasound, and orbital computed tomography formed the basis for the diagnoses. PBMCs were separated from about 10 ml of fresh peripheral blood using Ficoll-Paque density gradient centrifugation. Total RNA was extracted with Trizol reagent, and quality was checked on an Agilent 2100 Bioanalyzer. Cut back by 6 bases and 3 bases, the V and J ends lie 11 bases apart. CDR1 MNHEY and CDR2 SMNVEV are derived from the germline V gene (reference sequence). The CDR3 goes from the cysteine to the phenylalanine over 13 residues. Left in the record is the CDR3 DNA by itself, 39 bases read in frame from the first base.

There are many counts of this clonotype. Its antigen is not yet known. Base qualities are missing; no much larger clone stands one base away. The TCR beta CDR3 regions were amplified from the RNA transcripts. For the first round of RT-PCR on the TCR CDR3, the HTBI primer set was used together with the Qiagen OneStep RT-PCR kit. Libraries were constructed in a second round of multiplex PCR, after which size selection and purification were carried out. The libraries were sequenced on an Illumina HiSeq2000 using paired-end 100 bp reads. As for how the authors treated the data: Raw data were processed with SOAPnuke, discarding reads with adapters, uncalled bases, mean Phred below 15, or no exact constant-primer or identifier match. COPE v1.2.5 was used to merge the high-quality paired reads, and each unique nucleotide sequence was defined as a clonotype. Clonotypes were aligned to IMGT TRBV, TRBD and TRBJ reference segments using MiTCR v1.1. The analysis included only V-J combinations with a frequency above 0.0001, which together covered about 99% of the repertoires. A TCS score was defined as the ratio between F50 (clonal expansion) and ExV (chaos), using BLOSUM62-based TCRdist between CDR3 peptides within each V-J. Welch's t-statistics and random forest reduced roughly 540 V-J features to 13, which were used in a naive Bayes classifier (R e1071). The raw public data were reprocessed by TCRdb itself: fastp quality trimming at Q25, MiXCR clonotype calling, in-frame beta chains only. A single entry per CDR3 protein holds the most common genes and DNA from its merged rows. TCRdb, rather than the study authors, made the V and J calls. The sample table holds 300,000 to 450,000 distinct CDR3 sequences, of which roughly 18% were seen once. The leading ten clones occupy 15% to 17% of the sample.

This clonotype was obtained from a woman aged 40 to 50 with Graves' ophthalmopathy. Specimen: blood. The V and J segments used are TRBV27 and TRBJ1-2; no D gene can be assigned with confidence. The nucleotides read TGTGCCAGCAGGGGAGTACGGGACTATGGCTACACCTTC. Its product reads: CASRGVRDYGYTF.